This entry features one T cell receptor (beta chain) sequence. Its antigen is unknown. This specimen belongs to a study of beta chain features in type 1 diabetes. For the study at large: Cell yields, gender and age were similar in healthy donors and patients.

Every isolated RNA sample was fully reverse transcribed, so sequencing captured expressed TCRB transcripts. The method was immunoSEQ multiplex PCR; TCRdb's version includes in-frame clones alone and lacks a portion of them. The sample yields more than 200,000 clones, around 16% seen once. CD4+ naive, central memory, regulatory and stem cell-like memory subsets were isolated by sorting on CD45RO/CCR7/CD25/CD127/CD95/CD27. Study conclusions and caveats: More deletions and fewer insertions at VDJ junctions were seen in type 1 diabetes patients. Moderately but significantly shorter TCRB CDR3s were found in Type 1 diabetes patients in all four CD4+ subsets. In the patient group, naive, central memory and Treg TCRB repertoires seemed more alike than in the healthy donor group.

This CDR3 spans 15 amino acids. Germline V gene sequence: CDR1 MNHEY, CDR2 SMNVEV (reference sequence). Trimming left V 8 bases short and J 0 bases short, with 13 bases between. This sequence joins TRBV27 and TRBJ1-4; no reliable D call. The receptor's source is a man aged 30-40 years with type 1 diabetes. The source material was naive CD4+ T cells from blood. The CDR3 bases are TGTGCCAGCGCCATTTCCCTTGCAACTAATGAAAAACTGTTTTTT. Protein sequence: CASAISLATNEKLFF.